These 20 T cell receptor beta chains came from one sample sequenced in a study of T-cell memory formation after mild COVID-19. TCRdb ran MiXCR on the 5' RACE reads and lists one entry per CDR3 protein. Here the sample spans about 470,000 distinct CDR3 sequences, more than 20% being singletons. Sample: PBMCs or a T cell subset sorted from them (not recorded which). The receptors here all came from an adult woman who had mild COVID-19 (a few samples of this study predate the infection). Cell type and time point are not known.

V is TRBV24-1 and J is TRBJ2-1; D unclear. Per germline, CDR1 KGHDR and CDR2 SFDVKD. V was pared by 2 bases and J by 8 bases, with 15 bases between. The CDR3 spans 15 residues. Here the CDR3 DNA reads TGTGCCACCAGTGATTCGTCAGGTCCGGTCGATGAGCAGTTCTTC. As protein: CATSDSSGPVDEQFF.

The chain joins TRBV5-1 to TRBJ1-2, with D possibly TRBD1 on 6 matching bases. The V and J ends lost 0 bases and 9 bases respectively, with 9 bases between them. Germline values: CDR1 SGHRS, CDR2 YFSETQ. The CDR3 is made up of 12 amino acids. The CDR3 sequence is CASSLEGQSYTF. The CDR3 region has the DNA TGCGCCAGCAGCTTGGAAGGACAGAGCTACACCTTC.

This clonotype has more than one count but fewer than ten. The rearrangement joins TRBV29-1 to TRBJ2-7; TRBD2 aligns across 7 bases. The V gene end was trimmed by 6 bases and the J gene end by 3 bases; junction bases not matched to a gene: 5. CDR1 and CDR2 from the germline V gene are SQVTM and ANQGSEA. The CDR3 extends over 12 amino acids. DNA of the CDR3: TGCAGCGTATTAGCGGGTGACTACGAGCAGTACTTC. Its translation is CSVLAGDYEQYF.

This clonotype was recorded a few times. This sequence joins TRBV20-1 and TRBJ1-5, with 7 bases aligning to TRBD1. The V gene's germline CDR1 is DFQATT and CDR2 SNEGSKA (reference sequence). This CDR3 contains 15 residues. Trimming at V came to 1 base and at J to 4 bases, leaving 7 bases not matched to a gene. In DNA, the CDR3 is TGCAGTGCTAGAGTGACAGGGAGGGGAAATCAGCCCCAGCATTTT. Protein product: CSARVTGRGNQPQHF.

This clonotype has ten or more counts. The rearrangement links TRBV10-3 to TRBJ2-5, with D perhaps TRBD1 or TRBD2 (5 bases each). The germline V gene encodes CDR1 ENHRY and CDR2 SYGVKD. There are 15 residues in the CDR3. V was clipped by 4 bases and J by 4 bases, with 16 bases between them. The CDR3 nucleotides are TGTGCCATCAGTGGTTCCGGGGCTGGGGCAGAGACCCAGTACTTC. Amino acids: CAISGSGAGAETQYF.

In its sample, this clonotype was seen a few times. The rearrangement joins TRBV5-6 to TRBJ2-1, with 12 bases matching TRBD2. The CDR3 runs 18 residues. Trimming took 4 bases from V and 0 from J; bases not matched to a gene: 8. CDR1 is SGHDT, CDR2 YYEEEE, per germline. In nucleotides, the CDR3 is TGTGCCAGCAGCCTCGGGACTAGCGGGTGGAGCTCCTACAATGAGCAGTTCTTC. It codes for CASSLGTSGWSSYNEQFF.

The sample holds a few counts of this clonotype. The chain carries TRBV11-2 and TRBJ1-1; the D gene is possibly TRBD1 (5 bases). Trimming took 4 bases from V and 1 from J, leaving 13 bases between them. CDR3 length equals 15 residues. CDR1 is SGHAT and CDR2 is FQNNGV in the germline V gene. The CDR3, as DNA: TGTGCCAGCAGCTGGGGGACGGGAACGAACACTGAAGCTTTCTTT. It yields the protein CASSWGTGTNTEAFF.

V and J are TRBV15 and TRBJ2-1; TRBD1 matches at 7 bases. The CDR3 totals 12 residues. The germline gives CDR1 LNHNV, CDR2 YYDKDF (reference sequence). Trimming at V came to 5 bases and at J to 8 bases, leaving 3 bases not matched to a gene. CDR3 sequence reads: CATSRQGYEQFF. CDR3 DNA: TGTGCCACCAGCCGACAGGGATATGAGCAGTTCTTC.

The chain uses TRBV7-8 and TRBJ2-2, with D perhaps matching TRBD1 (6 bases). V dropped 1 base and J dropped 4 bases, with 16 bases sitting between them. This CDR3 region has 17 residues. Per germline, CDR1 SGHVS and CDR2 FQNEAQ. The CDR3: CASSLGMGRGGTGELFF. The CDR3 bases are TGTGCCAGCAGCTTAGGAATGGGCAGGGGTGGCACCGGGGAGCTGTTTTTT.

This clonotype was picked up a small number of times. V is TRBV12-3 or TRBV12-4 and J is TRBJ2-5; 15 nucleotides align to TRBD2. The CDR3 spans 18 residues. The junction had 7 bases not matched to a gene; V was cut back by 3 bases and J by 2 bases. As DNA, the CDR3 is TGTGCCAGCAGTTTGGGACTAGCGGGAGGCCAACTTCAAGAGACCCAGTACTTC. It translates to CASSLGLAGGQLQETQYF.

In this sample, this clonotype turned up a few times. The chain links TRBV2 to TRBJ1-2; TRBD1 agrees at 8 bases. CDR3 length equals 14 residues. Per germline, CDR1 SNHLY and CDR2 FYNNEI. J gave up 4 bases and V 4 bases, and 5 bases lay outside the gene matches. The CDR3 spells CASSGGQGGYGYTF. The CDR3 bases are TGTGCCAGCAGTGGTGGACAGGGAGGCTATGGCTACACCTTC.

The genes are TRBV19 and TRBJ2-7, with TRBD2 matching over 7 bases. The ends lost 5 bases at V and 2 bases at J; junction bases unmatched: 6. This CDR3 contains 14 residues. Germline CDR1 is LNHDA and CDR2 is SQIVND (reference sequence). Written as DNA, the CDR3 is TGTGCCAGTAGTTGGACGGGAGGCACCTACGAGCAGTACTTC. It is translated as CASSWTGGTYEQYF.

This chain's CDR3 is CASRGQGENQPQHF. The CDR3 nucleotides read TGTGCCAGCAGGGGACAGGGGGAGAATCAGCCCCAGCATTTT. This chain joins TRBV6-6 and TRBJ1-5; 11 nucleotides align to TRBD1. From germline, CDR1 is MNHNY and CDR2 SVGAGI (reference sequence). V shed 6 bases and J 4 bases; nucleotides not matched to a gene: 2. The CDR3 covers 14 residues.

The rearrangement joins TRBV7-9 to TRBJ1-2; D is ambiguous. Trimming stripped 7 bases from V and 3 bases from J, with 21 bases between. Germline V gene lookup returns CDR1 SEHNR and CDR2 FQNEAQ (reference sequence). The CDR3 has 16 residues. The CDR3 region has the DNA TGTGCCAGCATCCTTCTCCTCGGGCTAAGGGACTATGGCTACACCTTC. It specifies CASILLLGLRDYGYTF.

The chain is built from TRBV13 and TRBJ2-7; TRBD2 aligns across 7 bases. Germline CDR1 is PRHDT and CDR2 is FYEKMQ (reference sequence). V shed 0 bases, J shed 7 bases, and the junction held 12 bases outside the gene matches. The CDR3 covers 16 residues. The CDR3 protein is CASSLGVSTGGGEQYF. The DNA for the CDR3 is TGTGCCAGCAGCTTAGGCGTGTCGACGGGAGGCGGGGAGCAGTACTTC.

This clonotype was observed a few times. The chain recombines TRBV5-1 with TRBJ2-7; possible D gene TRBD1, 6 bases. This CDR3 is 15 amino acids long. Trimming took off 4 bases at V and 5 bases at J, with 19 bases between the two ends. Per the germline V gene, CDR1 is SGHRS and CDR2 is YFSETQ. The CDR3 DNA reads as TGCGCCAGCAGCCGACGGGGTCTAGGGGGAGACGAGCAGTACTTC. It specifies CASSRRGLGGDEQYF.

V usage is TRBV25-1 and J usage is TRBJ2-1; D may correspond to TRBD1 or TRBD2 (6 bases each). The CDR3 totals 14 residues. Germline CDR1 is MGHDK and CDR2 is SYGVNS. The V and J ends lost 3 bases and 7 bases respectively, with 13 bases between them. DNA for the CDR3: TGTGCCAGCAGTGACTTGACTAGGGGGAATGAGCAGTTCTTC. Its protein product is CASSDLTRGNEQFF.

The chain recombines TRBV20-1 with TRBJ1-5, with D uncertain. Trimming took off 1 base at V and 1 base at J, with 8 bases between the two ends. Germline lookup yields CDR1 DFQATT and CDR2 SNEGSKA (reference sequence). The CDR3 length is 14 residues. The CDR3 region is CSARVVDSNQPQHF. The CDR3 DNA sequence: TGCAGTGCTAGAGTTGTGGACAGCAATCAGCCCCAGCATTTT.

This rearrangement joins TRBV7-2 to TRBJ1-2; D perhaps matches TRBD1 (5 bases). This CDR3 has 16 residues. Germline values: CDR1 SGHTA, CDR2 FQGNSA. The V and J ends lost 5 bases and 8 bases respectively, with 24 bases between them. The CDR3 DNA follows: TGTGCCAGCAGCCCAAGGGCGGGGACCAGGGTACAAGGCTACACCTTC. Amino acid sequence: CASSPRAGTRVQGYTF.

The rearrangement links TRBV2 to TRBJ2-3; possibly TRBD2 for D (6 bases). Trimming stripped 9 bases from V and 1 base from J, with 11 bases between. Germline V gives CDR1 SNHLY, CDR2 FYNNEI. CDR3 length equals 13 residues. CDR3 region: CASLATRTDTQYF. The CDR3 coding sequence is TGTGCCAGTCTAGCGACACGCACAGATACGCAGTATTTT.